This T cell receptor (beta chain) originates from a study of low-dose radiotherapy and immunotherapy resistance in tumors (dated by TCRdb to the early 2020s). With respect to the entire study: In Cohort 1, each fraction delivered 0.5 Gy every 2 weeks, and the prescribed total PTV dose was 6.5 Gy. For Cohort 2, the dose was 1 Gy per fraction given every two weeks, adding up to 13 Gy in total across 26 weeks. Nivolumab was administered intravenously as a 240 mg flat dose every two weeks, and ipilimumab was administered intravenously at 1 mg/kg every six weeks. Cyclophosphamide 200 mg/m2 was administered intravenously every two weeks, one day before each radiation and immunotherapy administration. Patients took aspirin 300 mg orally once daily for four cycles, starting on cycle 1 day 1. No randomization into treatment groups was done for the people taking part in the trial. The translational analysis covered eight patients: three from the first dose cohort and the first five from the second dose cohort.

The sample was run on an Illumina HiSeq 2500. To make first-strand cDNA, Superscript III was used along with a set of TRAV- and TRBV-specific primers so that both the TCRalpha and TCRbeta chains were covered. TCRs were amplified with Phusion for approximately 19 PCR cycles using a constant-region primer together with the adapter attached to the V primers. The isolated mRNA was amplified using the MessageAmp II aRNA Amplification Kit, with in vitro transcription performed for about 15 hours at 37 degrees C. mRNA for TCR sequencing was isolated with the Dynabeads mRNA DIRECT Purification Kit. Indexed Illumina adapters were added in a second approximately 26-cycle Phusion PCR, and the resulting products were purified with AMPure XP beads. From the authors' description of their analysis: Custom Perl scripts pooled TCR sequences encoding the same protein, removed out-of-frame sequences and computed each clonotype's abundance. TCR sequences supported by only a single read were excluded from analysis. Among the metrics used to describe the repertoires were Shannon entropy, Gini index, clonality, richness, and the frequency of TCRs shared between repertoires. The public reads were reanalyzed by TCRdb: fastp trimming at Q25, MiXCR alignment, in-frame beta chains only. Merged by CDR3 protein, the rows form single entries marked with the most common genes and DNA. TCRdb, rather than the study authors, made the V and J calls. The sample table contains 75,000 to 95,000 distinct CDR3 sequences; only one count was recorded for 18% of them. The ten largest clones take up 5.9% of the sample.

Inclusive of the bounding cysteine and phenylalanine, the CDR3 is 15 residues long. CDR3 DNA only is kept here, 45 bases in frame from base 1. Taken from the germline V gene, the CDR1 and CDR2 loops are MNHNS and SASEGT. Between the V and J ends, shortened by 1 base and 0 bases respectively, the junction contains 7 bases. This clonotype was counted ten times or more. Its specific antigen is unknown. No much larger clonotype is one base removed from it; base qualities were not supplied. The meaning of the sample's time point label: before trial treatment. The donors took part in RACIN, a single-arm, phase I, dose-escalation trial that combined nivolumab, ipilimumab, aspirin, low-dose cyclophosphamide and low-dose radiotherapy. Eligible patients had advanced, TIL-negative solid tumors.

The sequencing here drew on PBMCs, taken before treatment. This TCR derives from a male donor with prostate cancer. This chain is built from TRBV6-1 and TRBJ1-3; confidence is insufficient to name the D gene. The DNA sequence reads TGTGCCAGCAGTGAAGGATTCCCCTCTGGAAACACCATATATTTT. Translated, it gives CASSEGFPSGNTIYF.